This T cell receptor (beta chain) was obtained from a study of identical twins. Whole-study results and caveats: Cord blood beta clonotypes present at high abundance carried fewer insertions; no such pattern appeared in memory repertoires. Rather than following the same donors, the conclusions depended on cross-sectional statistical analysis. Twins showed weaker excess sharing in their beta out-of-frame sequences.

In the case of this clonotype: Its antigen is not identified.

CDR3 length equals 14 residues. V was cut by 3 bases and J by 4 bases, with 10 bases left in between. The germline gives CDR1 LGHDT, CDR2 YNNKEL (reference sequence). TCRdb reanalysed the 5' RACE reads using MiXCR and keeps one entry per CDR3 protein. Among 450,000 to 500,000 distinct CDR3 sequences listed, around an eighth were seen once. This sample was also put to use in a study of yellow fever vaccine responses in identical twins. As reported in that work: Reports say the vaccine T cell response in twins looked partly convergent and partly personalized.

This TCR was sampled from a woman aged 18-29 years in good health. Material for sequencing was CD4+ T cells sorted from blood. The rearrangement joins TRBV3-1 to TRBJ1-5; D unresolved. CDR3 sequence: CASSQGKGNQPQHF. The CDR3 DNA reads as TGTGCCAGCAGCCAGGGGAAGGGAAATCAGCCCCAGCATTTT.